This T cell receptor beta chain originates from a study of glioma-infiltrating T cells after dendritic cell vaccination. In the study overall: Patients received autologous tumor lysate-pulsed dendritic cell vaccination between about 2003 and 2013. The vaccine used monocyte-derived dendritic cells pulsed overnight with autologous tumor lysate.

Stated time point: after dendritic cell vaccination, including at tumor progression/relapse. The primer mix had 60 V beta and 13 J beta primers. Assay: immunoSEQ multiplex PCR; the TCRdb copy retains only in-frame clones and omits some. The table records about 100,000 clones, around 80% of them present only once. Notes on the study in general: Longer survival after dendritic cell vaccination followed higher pretreatment TIL content.

Germline values: CDR1 SGHRS, CDR2 YFSETQ. Trimming shortened V by 3 bases and J by 2 bases, and 12 bases separated the two germline ends. The CDR3 runs 14 residues. This clone was counted once. Its antigen remains unidentified. The receptor comes from a human donor with glioblastoma. This specimen was blood, taken after dendritic cell vaccination. The rearrangement links TRBV5-1 to TRBJ2-7; perhaps TRBD1 as D (5 bases). The CDR3, as DNA: TGCGCCAGCAGCTCTGATCAGGGAACCTACGAGCAGTACTTC. Translating it yields CASSSDQGTYEQYF.